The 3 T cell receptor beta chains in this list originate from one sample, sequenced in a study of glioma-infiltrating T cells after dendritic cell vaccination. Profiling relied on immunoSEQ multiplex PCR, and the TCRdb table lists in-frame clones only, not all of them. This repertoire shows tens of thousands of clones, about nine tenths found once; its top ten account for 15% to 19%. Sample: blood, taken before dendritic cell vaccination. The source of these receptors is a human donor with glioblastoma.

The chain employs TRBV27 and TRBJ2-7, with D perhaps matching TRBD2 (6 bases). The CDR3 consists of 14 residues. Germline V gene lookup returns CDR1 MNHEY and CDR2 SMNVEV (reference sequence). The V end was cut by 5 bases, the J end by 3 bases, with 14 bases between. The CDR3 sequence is CASSKLGLNYEQYF. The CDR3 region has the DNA TGTGCCAGCAGTAAGTTGGGACTGAACTACGAGCAGTACTTC.

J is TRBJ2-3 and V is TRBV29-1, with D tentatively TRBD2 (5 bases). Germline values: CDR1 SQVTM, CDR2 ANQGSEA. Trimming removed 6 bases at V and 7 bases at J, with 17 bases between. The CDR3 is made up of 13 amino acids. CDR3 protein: CSVARAARNTQYF. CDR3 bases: TGCAGCGTCGCCCGAGCGGCTAGAAATACGCAGTATTTT.

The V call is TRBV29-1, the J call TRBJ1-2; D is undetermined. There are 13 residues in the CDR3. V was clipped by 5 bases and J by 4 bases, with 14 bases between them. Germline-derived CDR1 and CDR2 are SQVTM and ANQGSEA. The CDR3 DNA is TGCAGCGTTTCGGGGATCCCCTTCTATGGCTACACCTTC. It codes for CSVSGIPFYGYTF. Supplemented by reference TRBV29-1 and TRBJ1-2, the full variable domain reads SAVISQKPSRDICQRGTSLTIQCQVDSQVTMMFWYRQQPGQSLTLIATANQGSEATYESGFVIDKFPISRPNLTFSTLTVSNMSPEDSSIYLCSVSGIPFYGYTFGSGTRLTVV.